A selection of T cell receptor beta chains follows, all from one sample in a study of cytomegalovirus exposure and HLA in healthy donors. Produced via immunoSEQ multiplex PCR; TCRdb's table is partial and in-frame only. The data hold 30,000 to 40,000 clones, with 80% to 90% observed a single time. The specimen sequenced was PBMCs. These receptors were taken from a woman in her 40s in good health and CMV-seropositive. Each CDR3 is given with its conserved first and last residue. Fields, in order: D gene, J gene, clone size, V gene, CDR3 protein, CDR3 DNA. The D gene is left open where the match is weak. Size is stated for part of the rows, as once, few or many counts, or as a class when the clone is expanded.

d_call: -
j_call: TRBJ2-7
clone_size: -
v_call: TRBV7-2
cdr3_aa: CASSSTRGRQYF
cdr3_nt: TGTGCCAGCAGCTCCACCCGGGGAAGGCAGTACTTC

d_call: TRBD1
j_call: TRBJ1-2
clone_size: -
v_call: TRBV5-1
cdr3_aa: CASSLTGGTDNYGYTF
cdr3_nt: TGCGCCAGCAGTTTGACAGGGGGCACAGATAACTATGGCTACACCTTC

d_call: -
j_call: TRBJ2-3
clone_size: -
v_call: TRBV5-1
cdr3_aa: CASSIGQSTDTQYF
cdr3_nt: TGCGCCAGCAGCATCGGACAGTCCACAGATACGCAGTATTTT

d_call: TRBD1
j_call: TRBJ1-4
clone_size: -
v_call: TRBV5-6
cdr3_aa: CASSLAVDRGEKLFF
cdr3_nt: TGTGCCAGCAGCTTGGCCGTGGACAGGGGTGAAAAACTGTTTTTT

d_call: TRBD2
j_call: TRBJ2-2
clone_size: -
v_call: TRBV5-1
cdr3_aa: CASYLAGGLHRELFF
cdr3_nt: TGCGCCAGCTATCTAGCGGGGGGGCTCCACCGGGAGCTGTTTTTT

d_call: TRBD1
j_call: TRBJ2-1
clone_size: -
v_call: TRBV27
cdr3_aa: CASSWGRTGTYNEQFF
cdr3_nt: TGTGCCAGCAGTTGGGGAAGGACAGGGACGTACAATGAGCAGTTCTTC

d_call: TRBD2
j_call: TRBJ2-7
clone_size: -
v_call: TRBV15
cdr3_aa: CATSRAQGGSYEQYF
cdr3_nt: TGTGCCACCAGCAGAGCCCAGGGAGGGTCCTACGAGCAGTACTTC

d_call: -
j_call: TRBJ1-1
clone_size: few
v_call: TRBV6-1
cdr3_aa: CASSARMNTEAFF
cdr3_nt: TGTGCCAGCAGTGCGCGGATGAACACTGAAGCTTTCTTT

d_call: TRBD2
j_call: TRBJ2-4
clone_size: once
v_call: TRBV2
cdr3_aa: CASRKPGLAVQNIQYF
cdr3_nt: TGTGCCAGCCGGAAACCGGGACTAGCGGTTCAAAACATTCAGTACTTC

d_call: -
j_call: TRBJ1-2
clone_size: -
v_call: TRBV7-2
cdr3_aa: CASSPDTNYGYTF
cdr3_nt: TGTGCCAGCAGCCCGGACACGAACTATGGCTACACCTTC

d_call: -
j_call: TRBJ2-2
clone_size: -
v_call: TRBV14
cdr3_aa: CASSGADTNTGELFF
cdr3_nt: TGTGCCAGCAGCGGGGCCGACACGAACACCGGGGAGCTGTTTTTT

d_call: TRBD2
j_call: TRBJ2-1
clone_size: -
v_call: TRBV7-9
cdr3_aa: CASSHSGGSYNEQFF
cdr3_nt: TGTGCCAGCAGCCATAGCGGGGGGTCCTACAATGAGCAGTTCTTC

d_call: -
j_call: TRBJ1-1
clone_size: few
v_call: TRBV25-1
cdr3_aa: CASEYGTLGAFF
cdr3_nt: TGTGCCAGCGAATACGGGACACTGGGGGCTTTCTTT

d_call: TRBD1
j_call: TRBJ2-5
clone_size: -
v_call: TRBV7-7
cdr3_aa: CASSQGQQETQYF
cdr3_nt: TGTGCCAGCAGCCAGGGACAGCAAGAGACCCAGTACTTC

d_call: -
j_call: TRBJ1-2
clone_size: -
v_call: TRBV2
cdr3_aa: CASNPSYGYTF
cdr3_nt: TGTGCCAGCAATCCGTCCTATGGCTACACCTTC

d_call: -
j_call: TRBJ2-7
clone_size: -
v_call: TRBV11-3
cdr3_aa: CASSLEVGSNEQYF
cdr3_nt: TGTGCCAGCAGCTTAGAGGTCGGGTCAAACGAGCAGTACTTC

d_call: -
j_call: TRBJ1-6
clone_size: -
v_call: TRBV18
cdr3_aa: CASSPPGGVSPLHF
cdr3_nt: TGTGCCAGCTCACCACCGGGGGGGGTTTCACCCCTCCACTTT

d_call: -
j_call: TRBJ2-2
clone_size: -
v_call: TRBV19
cdr3_aa: CASSIHRGKVGELFF
cdr3_nt: TGTGCCAGTAGTATTCATCGGGGGAAGGTCGGGGAGCTGTTTTTT

d_call: TRBD1
j_call: TRBJ2-2
clone_size: -
v_call: TRBV19
cdr3_aa: CASRDSLWTGELFF
cdr3_nt: TGTGCCAGTCGGGACAGCTTATGGACCGGGGAGCTGTTTTTT

d_call: -
j_call: TRBJ2-6
clone_size: -
v_call: TRBV5-5
cdr3_aa: CASSPRSGANVLTF
cdr3_nt: TGTGCCAGCAGCCCGCGTTCTGGGGCCAACGTCCTGACTTTC

d_call: -
j_call: TRBJ2-7
clone_size: medium-sized
v_call: TRBV7-9
cdr3_aa: CASSARTSYSPYEQYF
cdr3_nt: TGTGCCAGCAGCGCGCGGACATCCTATTCCCCCTACGAGCAGTACTTC

d_call: -
j_call: TRBJ2-3
clone_size: -
v_call: TRBV5-1
cdr3_aa: CASSLAQASVDTQYF
cdr3_nt: TGCGCCAGCAGCTTGGCCCAGGCTAGCGTTGATACGCAGTATTTT

d_call: -
j_call: TRBJ2-7
clone_size: -
v_call: TRBV14
cdr3_aa: CASSQVGANYEQYF
cdr3_nt: TGTGCCAGCAGCCAAGTAGGGGCCAACTACGAGCAGTACTTC

d_call: TRBD1
j_call: TRBJ1-6
clone_size: once
v_call: TRBV7-9
cdr3_aa: CASSPRQGFYVSPLHF
cdr3_nt: TGTGCCAGCAGCCCTCGACAGGGATTCTATGTTTCACCCCTCCACTTT

d_call: TRBD1
j_call: TRBJ1-3
clone_size: -
v_call: TRBV5-4
cdr3_aa: CASNLDRGNTIYF
cdr3_nt: TGTGCCAGCAACTTGGACAGGGGAAACACCATATATTTT

d_call: -
j_call: TRBJ2-1
clone_size: -
v_call: TRBV18
cdr3_aa: CASSRGQGGNNEQFF
cdr3_nt: TGTGCCAGCTCACGAGGACAGGGAGGGAACAATGAGCAGTTCTTC

d_call: -
j_call: TRBJ1-1
clone_size: once
v_call: TRBV6-6
cdr3_aa: CATPGGMNTEAFF
cdr3_nt: TGTGCCACCCCCGGGGGGATGAACACTGAAGCTTTCTTT

d_call: -
j_call: TRBJ1-1
clone_size: -
v_call: TRBV19
cdr3_aa: CASSLNRVRVTEAFF
cdr3_nt: TGTGCCAGTAGTCTAAACAGGGTTCGGGTCACTGAAGCTTTCTTT

d_call: TRBD2
j_call: TRBJ2-7
clone_size: -
v_call: TRBV5-1
cdr3_aa: CASALTGTSGANYEQYF
cdr3_nt: TGCGCCAGCGCACTAACCGGGACTAGCGGGGCAAACTACGAGCAGTACTTC

d_call: TRBD2
j_call: TRBJ2-1
clone_size: -
v_call: TRBV11-1
cdr3_aa: CASSPRRGGHNEQFF
cdr3_nt: TGTGCCAGCAGCCCCCGGCGGGGGGGTCACAATGAGCAGTTCTTC

d_call: -
j_call: TRBJ2-6
clone_size: -
v_call: TRBV6-4
cdr3_aa: CASSDSSDGSGANVLTF
cdr3_nt: TGTGCCAGCAGTGACTCTAGCGATGGCTCTGGGGCCAACGTCCTGACTTTC

d_call: TRBD1
j_call: TRBJ1-1
clone_size: -
v_call: TRBV28
cdr3_aa: CASSPGTGLVAFF
cdr3_nt: TGTGCCAGCAGTCCGGGGACAGGATTGGTAGCTTTCTTT

d_call: -
j_call: TRBJ2-7
clone_size: -
v_call: TRBV5-4
cdr3_aa: CASSPRMNSYEQYF
cdr3_nt: TGTGCCAGCAGCCCGAGGATGAACTCCTACGAGCAGTACTTC

d_call: -
j_call: TRBJ1-1
clone_size: -
v_call: TRBV6-5
cdr3_aa: CASSKVVQGNTEAFF
cdr3_nt: TGTGCCAGCAGCAAAGTGGTTCAGGGGAACACTGAAGCTTTCTTT

d_call: -
j_call: TRBJ2-7
clone_size: -
v_call: TRBV18
cdr3_aa: CASSPDRHEQYF
cdr3_nt: TGTGCCAGCTCACCCGACAGGCACGAGCAGTACTTC

d_call: TRBD1
j_call: TRBJ1-6
clone_size: -
v_call: TRBV5-6
cdr3_aa: CASSLPGQGNSPLHF
cdr3_nt: TGTGCCAGCAGCTTACCGGGACAGGGGAATTCACCCCTCCACTTT

d_call: -
j_call: TRBJ2-7
clone_size: -
v_call: TRBV28
cdr3_aa: CASSPTGTHYEQYF
cdr3_nt: TGTGCCAGCAGTCCAACCGGGACACACTACGAGCAGTACTTC

d_call: -
j_call: TRBJ2-5
clone_size: -
v_call: TRBV5-6
cdr3_aa: CASSFRRDGQETQYF
cdr3_nt: TGTGCCAGCAGCTTTCGGCGGGACGGACAAGAGACCCAGTACTTC

d_call: -
j_call: TRBJ2-4
clone_size: few
v_call: TRBV28
cdr3_aa: CASSPPQGSAKNIQYF
cdr3_nt: TGTGCCAGCAGTCCCCCCCAGGGTAGTGCCAAAAACATTCAGTACTTC

d_call: TRBD1
j_call: TRBJ1-2
clone_size: -
v_call: TRBV19
cdr3_aa: CASSHRGPFNYGYTF
cdr3_nt: TGTGCCAGTAGTCACAGGGGACCCTTTAACTATGGCTACACCTTC

d_call: -
j_call: TRBJ2-2
clone_size: -
v_call: TRBV7-2
cdr3_aa: CASSLRPPGAGELFF
cdr3_nt: TGTGCCAGCAGCTTACGCCCCCCAGGGGCCGGGGAGCTGTTTTTT